One sample yielded the 7 T cell receptor beta chains listed below, sequenced in a study of blood T cell repertoires in COVID-19. Produced via immunoSEQ multiplex PCR; TCRdb's table is partial and in-frame only. The sample holds about 120,000 clones, about four fifths seen once. The sequenced sample consisted of peripheral blood. The receptors were sampled from a woman aged 80 or older with acute or convalescent COVID-19.

This clone was seen only a few times. J is TRBJ1-1 and V is TRBV18; D call uncertain. Deletions cut 6 bases from V and 8 bases from J, with 19 bases between. The CDR3 covers 14 residues. CDR1 is KGHSH, CDR2 LQKENI, per germline. CDR3 sequence (DNA): TGTGCCAGCTCGTCCGGGCAGCCTTCTAGCGAAGCTTTCTTT. It is translated as CASSSGQPSSEAFF.

This clone was detected only once. V usage is TRBV7-2 and J usage is TRBJ1-2; no firm D call. Germline V gives CDR1 SGHTA, CDR2 FQGNSA. The CDR3 loop spans 14 amino acids. V was shortened by 1 base and J by 1 base, with 7 bases between the two germline ends. The CDR3 DNA reads as TGTGCCAGCAGCTTAGAACAGAATAACTATGGCTACACCTTC. Amino acids: CASSLEQNNYGYTF. The variable domain in full, completed from reference TRBV7-2 and TRBJ1-2, reads GAGVSQSPSNKVTEKGKDVELRCDPISGHTALYWYRQSLGQGLEFLIYFQGNSAPDKSGLPSDRFSAERTGGSVSTLTIQRTQQEDSAVYLCASSLEQNNYGYTFGSGTRLTVV.

The chain joins TRBV4-1 to TRBJ1-1; TRBD1 aligns across 8 bases. Germline V lookup: CDR1 MGHRA, CDR2 YSYEKL. The CDR3 is 15 amino acids. V was pared by 4 bases and J by 6 bases, with 10 bases of the junction left unmatched. The CDR3 here is CASSRLAGGAAEAFF. The CDR3 region has the DNA TGCGCCAGCAGCCGCCTGGCAGGGGGCGCGGCTGAAGCTTTCTTT.

The J gene is TRBJ1-6, the V gene TRBV7-3, with 9 bases identical to TRBD1. The germline V gene encodes CDR1 SGHTA and CDR2 FQGTGA. The CDR3 has 15 residues. Unmatched junction bases numbered 6, after V lost 5 bases and J lost 7 bases. CDR3 nucleotide sequence: TGTGCCAGCAGCAGCGCCGGGACAGGGAATTCACCCCTCCACTTT. Residues: CASSSAGTGNSPLHF.

The rearrangement joins TRBV5-5 to TRBJ2-2, with 7 nucleotides matching TRBD1. The CDR3 has 15 amino acids. Per the germline V gene, CDR1 is SGHKS and CDR2 is YYEKEE (reference sequence). Trimming removed 1 base from V and 9 bases from J; junction bases left unmatched: 9. The CDR3 reads CASSLLGDSPRELFF. The CDR3, as DNA: TGTGCCAGCAGCTTGTTGGGGGACAGTCCGCGGGAGCTGTTTTTT.

The genes are TRBV3-1 (or the pseudogene TRBV3-2) and TRBJ2-4, with D tentatively TRBD2 (6 bases). Trimming cost V 3 bases and J 7 bases, with 16 bases left between them. Germline lookup yields CDR1 LGHDT and CDR2 YNNKEL (reference sequence). The CDR3 length is 15 residues. CDR3 DNA sequence: TGTGCCAGCAGCCAGCTGGACGGCCGGGAGAACATTCAGTACTTC. Amino acids: CASSQLDGRENIQYF.

The chain links TRBV15 to TRBJ1-3; D unclear. The germline V gene encodes CDR1 LNHNV and CDR2 YYDKDF (reference sequence). The V end was cut by 0 bases, the J end by 0 bases, with 6 bases between. CDR3 length: 15 amino acids. CDR3 bases: TGTGCCACCAGCAGAGATACTCGCTCTGGAAACACCATATATTTT. It yields the protein CATSRDTRSGNTIYF.